These T cell receptor beta chains were read from a single sample in a study of blood T cell repertoires in COVID-19. TCRdb's copy holds only in-frame clones and misses some; the assay was immunoSEQ multiplex PCR. Here the sample spans a few hundred thousand clones, around nine tenths being singletons. Sequences were obtained from PBMCs or T cells enriched from blood (not recorded which). These receptors were collected from a woman in her fifties or sixties who had recovered from COVID-19. Each CDR3 is given with its conserved first and last residue. The D gene is left open where the match is weak. A clone size is listed for some rows: how often the clone was seen (once, few, many), or a class if it is expanded.

cdr3_length | j_call | clone_size | d_call | v_call | cdr3_aa | cdr3_nt
13 | TRBJ1-1 | once | NA | TRBV7-2 | CASSSQGSEEAFF | TGTGCCAGCAGCTCACAGGGTAGCGAAGAAGCTTTCTTT
15 | TRBJ2-7 | NA | NA | TRBV9 | CASSAEGPGVYEQYF | TGTGCCAGCAGCGCTGAGGGGCCAGGGGTTTACGAGCAGTACTTC
13 | TRBJ1-6 | NA | NA | TRBV6-5 | CASLSTDNSPLHF | TGTGCCAGCTTAAGTACGGATAATTCACCCCTCCACTTT
13 | TRBJ2-3 | once | NA | TRBV5-1 | CASSLASEDTQYF | TGCGCCAGCAGCTTGGCCTCAGAAGATACGCAGTATTTT
17 | TRBJ1-5 | NA | TRBD1 | TRBV4-1 | CASSQDQDRAFNQPQHF | TGCGCCAGCAGCCAAGATCAGGACAGGGCCTTCAATCAGCCCCAGCATTTT
14 | TRBJ2-1 | NA | TRBD1 | TRBV2 | CASRGTGYYNEQFF | TGTGCCAGCAGGGGGACAGGGTACTACAATGAGCAGTTCTTC
16 | TRBJ2-3 | NA | TRBD1 | TRBV30 | CAWGLRTGVSTDTQYF | TGTGCCTGGGGTCTACGGACAGGGGTAAGCACAGATACGCAGTATTTT
16 | TRBJ1-4 | NA | TRBD1 | TRBV4-1 | CASSRGQGRDNEKLFF | TGCGCCAGCAGCCGCGGACAGGGACGAGATAATGAAAAACTGTTTTTT
15 | TRBJ1-2 | NA | NA | TRBV6-2/TRBV6-3 | CASSYPGGTYYGYTF | TGTGCCAGCAGTTACCCCGGCGGAACCTACTATGGCTACACCTTC
20 | TRBJ1-3 | NA | TRBD1 | TRBV6-1 | CASSKDLAGTVVGSGNTIYF | TGTGCCAGCAGTAAAGATTTGGCAGGGACAGTCGTGGGTTCTGGAAACACCATATATTTT
13 | TRBJ2-7 | NA | TRBD2 | TRBV30 | CAWSLAASYEQYF | TGTGCCTGGAGCCTAGCGGCCTCCTACGAGCAGTACTTC
16 | TRBJ1-6 | NA | NA | TRBV5-1 | CASSLRASWGDSPLHF | TGCGCCAGCAGCTTGCGTGCCTCGTGGGGGGATTCACCCCTCCACTTT
17 | TRBJ1-5 | NA | NA | TRBV25-1 | CASSPHDSLFSNQPQHF | TGTGCCAGCAGTCCCCATGACAGCCTCTTTAGCAATCAGCCCCAGCATTTT
14 | TRBJ2-5 | NA | NA | TRBV18 | CASSRGRAQETQYF | TGTGCCAGCTCACGTGGCAGGGCCCAAGAGACCCAGTACTTC
14 | TRBJ2-7 | NA | NA | TRBV11-2 | CASSSSRVTYEQYF | TGTGCCAGCAGCTCCTCACGAGTCACCTACGAGCAGTACTTC
15 | TRBJ2-1 | NA | NA | TRBV7-2 | CASSPHTERIHEQFF | TGTGCCAGCAGCCCCCATACGGAGAGGATCCATGAGCAGTTCTTC
13 | TRBJ1-5 | NA | NA | TRBV5-1 | CASSLGKGQPQHF | TGCGCCAGCAGTCTGGGCAAAGGTCAGCCCCAGCATTTT
15 | TRBJ2-1 | NA | TRBD1 | TRBV4-3 | CASSQPGQGHNEQFF | TGCGCCAGCAGCCAGCCGGGACAGGGCCATAATGAGCAGTTCTTC
14 | TRBJ2-7 | NA | NA | TRBV18 | CASSPGQRSYEQYF | TGTGCCAGCTCACCAGGCCAGCGTTCCTACGAGCAGTACTTC
16 | TRBJ2-1 | NA | NA | TRBV5-5 | CASSQHDGSSYNEQFF | TGTGCCAGCAGCCAACACGACGGGAGCTCCTACAATGAGCAGTTCTTC
15 | TRBJ2-1 | NA | NA | TRBV29-1 | CSVDGEDPKEDEQFF | TGCAGCGTTGACGGAGAGGATCCAAAAGAGGATGAGCAGTTCTTC
14 | TRBJ2-5 | NA | NA | TRBV5-1 | CASSLGADQETQYF | TGCGCCAGCAGCTTGGGGGCAGACCAAGAGACCCAGTACTTC
12 | TRBJ2-7 | NA | TRBD2 | TRBV27 | CATGGAAGEQYF | TGTGCCACCGGGGGGGCGGCGGGCGAGCAGTACTTC
15 | TRBJ2-3 | once | TRBD1 | TRBV4-1 | CASSPGTGVPSTQYF | TGCGCCAGCAGCCCCGGGACAGGAGTTCCTAGTACGCAGTATTTT
15 | TRBJ1-2 | NA | TRBD1 | TRBV6-5 | CASTPVTGPIYGYTF | TGTGCCAGCACTCCGGTGACAGGGCCGATCTATGGCTACACCTTC
16 | TRBJ1-4 | NA | TRBD1 | TRBV5-1 | CASSLAEGASNEKLFF | TGCGCCAGCAGCTTGGCCGAGGGGGCTTCTAATGAAAAACTGTTTTTT
12 | TRBJ1-3 | few | NA | TRBV27 | CASRSGGNTIYF | TGTGCCAGCAGATCGGGGGGAAACACCATATATTTT
16 | TRBJ1-1 | NA | NA | TRBV5-1 | CASSLGFGGFDTEAFF | TGCGCCAGCAGCTTGGGATTTGGAGGGTTCGACACTGAAGCTTTCTTT
12 | TRBJ2-7 | NA | TRBD2 | TRBV14 | CASSGPFGGEYF | TGTGCCAGCAGCGGCCCATTTGGGGGGGAGTACTTC
13 | TRBJ2-5 | NA | TRBD2 | TRBV27 | CASSEGRGETQYF | TGTGCCAGCAGCGAAGGGAGGGGAGAGACCCAGTACTTC
16 | TRBJ1-5 | few | NA | TRBV4-1 | CASSQEGMRGNQPQHF | TGCGCCAGCAGCCAAGAGGGGATGAGGGGCAATCAGCCCCAGCATTTT
15 | TRBJ2-5 | NA | NA | TRBV7-9 | CASSLLGDRQETQYF | TGTGCCAGCAGCTTATTGGGAGACCGCCAAGAGACCCAGTACTTC
17 | TRBJ1-1 | NA | TRBD1 | TRBV5-1 | CASSLGTGTGDPTEAFF | TGCGCCAGCAGCTTGGGAACCGGGACAGGGGACCCCACTGAAGCTTTCTTT
14 | TRBJ2-7 | NA | TRBD2 | TRBV7-2 | CASGGGGGLYEQYF | TGTGCCAGCGGGGGAGGCGGGGGACTCTACGAGCAGTACTTC
13 | TRBJ2-5 | few | NA | TRBV6-5 | CASSYNYGETQYF | TGTGCCAGCAGTTACAACTACGGAGAGACCCAGTACTTC
14 | TRBJ2-5 | NA | NA | TRBV9 | CASSVGWGDETQYF | TGTGCCAGCAGCGTAGGATGGGGGGACGAGACCCAGTACTTC
14 | TRBJ2-2 | NA | NA | TRBV11-3 | CASSSNRNTGELFF | TGTGCCAGCAGCTCAAACAGGAACACCGGGGAGCTGTTTTTT
13 | TRBJ2-1 | NA | NA | TRBV7-3 | CASSLGPGETQFF | TGTGCCAGCAGCCTAGGTCCGGGGGAGACGCAGTTCTTC
11 | TRBJ1-1 | NA | NA | TRBV20-1 | CSAPDLAEAFF | TGCAGTGCGCCGGACTTGGCTGAAGCTTTCTTT
15 | TRBJ1-2 | NA | TRBD1 | TRBV6-1 | CASSEHQGDYYGYTF | TGTGCCAGCAGTGAGCATCAGGGGGATTACTATGGCTACACCTTC
13 | TRBJ1-1 | NA | NA | TRBV2 | CASREGVGARAFF | TGTGCCAGCAGAGAAGGGGTGGGGGCGCGAGCTTTCTTT
17 | TRBJ1-5 | few | TRBD1 | TRBV23-1 | CASSQPSGTGPAQPQHF | TGCGCCAGCAGTCAACCCTCCGGGACAGGGCCCGCTCAGCCCCAGCATTTT
15 | TRBJ2-7 | once | TRBD1 | TRBV11-2 | CASSPSTGASYEQYF | TGTGCCAGCAGCCCTTCGACAGGGGCTTCCTACGAGCAGTACTTC
13 | TRBJ1-4 | NA | TRBD1 | TRBV2 | CATNRDRGEKLFF | TGTGCCACCAACCGGGACAGGGGCGAAAAACTGTTTTTT
13 | TRBJ2-3 | NA | TRBD1 | TRBV19 | CASSRDRGNTQYF | TGTGCCAGTAGTAGGGACAGGGGGAATACGCAGTATTTT
13 | TRBJ1-1 | NA | TRBD1 | TRBV25-1 | CASSVTDRAQAFF | TGTGCCAGCAGTGTTACGGACAGGGCTCAAGCTTTCTTT
16 | TRBJ2-2 | NA | NA | TRBV6-1 | CASSEVVSSSTGELFF | TGTGCCAGCAGTGAAGTCGTGAGTTCAAGCACCGGGGAGCTGTTTTTT
14 | TRBJ1-2 | NA | NA | TRBV11-2 | CASSLGRLNYGYTF | TGTGCCAGCAGCTTAGGGCGGTTAAACTATGGCTACACCTTC
16 | TRBJ2-6 | NA | NA | TRBV6-2/TRBV6-3 | CASSPDSISGANVLTF | TGTGCCAGCAGCCCGGACTCGATCTCTGGGGCCAACGTCCTGACTTTC
14 | TRBJ1-2 | NA | NA | TRBV5-1 | CASSLEGEGYGYTF | TGCGCCAGCAGCTTGGAAGGGGAAGGCTATGGCTACACCTTC
15 | TRBJ1-2 | once | NA | TRBV28 | CASRKRPRGNYGYTF | TGTGCCAGCAGAAAGCGCCCCAGGGGTAACTATGGCTACACCTTC
14 | TRBJ1-1 | NA | NA | TRBV7-2 | CASSPRASYAGAFF | TGTGCCAGCAGCCCACGTGCGAGCTATGCCGGGGCTTTCTTT
14 | TRBJ1-6 | NA | NA | TRBV6-4 | CASSEQGINSPLHF | TGTGCCAGCAGTGAGCAGGGGATTAATTCACCCCTCCACTTT
17 | TRBJ2-3 | once | TRBD2 | TRBV5-1 | CASSLGSRAGGPDTQYF | TGCGCCAGCAGCTTGGGTAGCCGGGCGGGGGGGCCGGATACGCAGTATTTT
15 | TRBJ1-1 | NA | NA | TRBV2 | CATALPPSGNTEAFF | TGTGCCACCGCTCTCCCTCCTTCAGGGAACACTGAAGCTTTCTTT
16 | TRBJ2-7 | NA | NA | TRBV27 | CASRIDGRTDSYEQYF | TGTGCCAGCAGGATAGACGGCCGGACTGACTCCTACGAGCAGTACTTC
15 | TRBJ1-1 | NA | TRBD1 | TRBV10-3 | CAISDAGTGGTEAFF | TGTGCCATCAGTGACGCCGGGACAGGGGGCACTGAAGCTTTCTTT
17 | TRBJ2-3 | NA | NA | TRBV5-5 | CASSLWPQPTGTDTQYF | TGTGCCAGCAGCTTGTGGCCCCAACCGACTGGCACAGATACGCAGTATTTT
12 | TRBJ1-2 | NA | NA | TRBV28 | CASKVTGYGYTF | TGTGCCAGCAAAGTGACGGGCTATGGCTACACCTTC